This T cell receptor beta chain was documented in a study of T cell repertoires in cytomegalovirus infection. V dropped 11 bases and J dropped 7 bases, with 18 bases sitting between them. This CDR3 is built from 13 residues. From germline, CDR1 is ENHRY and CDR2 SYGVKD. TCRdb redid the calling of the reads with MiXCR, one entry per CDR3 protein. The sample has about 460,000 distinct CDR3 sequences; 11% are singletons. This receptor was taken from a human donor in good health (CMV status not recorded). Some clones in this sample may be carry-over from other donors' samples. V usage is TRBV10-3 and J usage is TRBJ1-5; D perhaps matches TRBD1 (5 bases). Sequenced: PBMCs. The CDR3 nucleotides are TGTGCCTCCAACGGGGGTTTAGGACAGCCCCAGCATTTT. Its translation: CASNGGLGQPQHF.